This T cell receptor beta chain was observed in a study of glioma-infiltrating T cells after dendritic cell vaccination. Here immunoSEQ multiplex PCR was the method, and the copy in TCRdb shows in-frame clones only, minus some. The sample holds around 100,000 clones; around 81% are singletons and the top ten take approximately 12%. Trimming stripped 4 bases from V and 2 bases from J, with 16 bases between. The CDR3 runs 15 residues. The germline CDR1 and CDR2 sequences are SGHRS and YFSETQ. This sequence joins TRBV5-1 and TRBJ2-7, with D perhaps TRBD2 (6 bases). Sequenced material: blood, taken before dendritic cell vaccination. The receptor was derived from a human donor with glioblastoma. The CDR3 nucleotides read TGCGCCAGCAGCGGCACCAGTTCGGGAGCCTACGAGCAGTACTTC. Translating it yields CASSGTSSGAYEQYF.